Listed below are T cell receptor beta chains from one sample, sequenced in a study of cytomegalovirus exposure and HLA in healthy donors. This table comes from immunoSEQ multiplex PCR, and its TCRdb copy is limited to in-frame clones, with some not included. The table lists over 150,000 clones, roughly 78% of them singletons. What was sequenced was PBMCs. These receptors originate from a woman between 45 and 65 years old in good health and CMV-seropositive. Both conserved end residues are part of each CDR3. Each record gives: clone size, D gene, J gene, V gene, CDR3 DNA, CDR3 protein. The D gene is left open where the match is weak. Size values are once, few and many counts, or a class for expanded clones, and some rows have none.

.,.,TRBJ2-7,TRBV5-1,TGCGCCAGCAGCGCTGGACAAGGATCGGGCGAGCAGTACTTC,CASSAGQGSGEQYF
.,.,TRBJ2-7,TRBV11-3,TGTGCCAGCAGCTTGAGTATTAACTACGAGCAGTACTTC,CASSLSINYEQYF
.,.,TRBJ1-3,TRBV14,TGTGCCAGCAGACTTACAGTTCAGGGAAACACCATATATTTT,CASRLTVQGNTIYF
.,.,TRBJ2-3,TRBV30,TGTGCCTGGAGCCCGGGGACACCAGATACGCAGTATTTT,CAWSPGTPDTQYF
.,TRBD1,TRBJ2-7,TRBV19,TGTGCCAGTAGTATCAGGGACAGGGACTACGAGCAGTACTTC,CASSIRDRDYEQYF
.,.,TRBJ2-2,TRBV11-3,TGTGCCAGCAGCCCCCGAAATAGCGCAACCTCCACCGGGGAGCTGTTTTTT,CASSPRNSATSTGELFF
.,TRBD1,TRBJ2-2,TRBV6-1,TGTGCCAGCAGTGCTTGGGACAGGGGAAGTCCCGGGGAGCTGTTTTTT,CASSAWDRGSPGELFF
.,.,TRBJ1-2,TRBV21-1,TGTGCCAGCAGCAAAGCGGTCGAGCGCAGGGGGACCTATGGCTACACCTTC,CASSKAVERRGTYGYTF
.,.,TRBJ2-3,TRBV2,TGTGCCAGCAGTGAAGCCATTTCCACAGATACGCAGTATTTT,CASSEAISTDTQYF
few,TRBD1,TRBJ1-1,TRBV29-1,TGCAGCGTCTTATTCCGGGACAGGGAGAATTATTTCGGAATAAACACTGAAGCTTTCTTT,CSVLFRDRENYFGINTEAFF
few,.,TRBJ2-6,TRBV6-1,TGTGCCAGCAGTGAGCGGCTCTCTGGGGCCAACGTCCTGACTTTC,CASSERLSGANVLTF
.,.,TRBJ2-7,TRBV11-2,TGTGCCAGCAGCCCGCCTTGGACACAGAGCTCCTACGAGCAGTACTTC,CASSPPWTQSSYEQYF
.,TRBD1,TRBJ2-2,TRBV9,TGTGCCAGCAGCCCGGGACAGGGACCCGGGGAGCTGTTTTTT,CASSPGQGPGELFF
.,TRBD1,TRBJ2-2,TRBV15,TGTGCCACCAGCTTCGACAGGGGACCCGGGGAGCTGTTTTTT,CATSFDRGPGELFF